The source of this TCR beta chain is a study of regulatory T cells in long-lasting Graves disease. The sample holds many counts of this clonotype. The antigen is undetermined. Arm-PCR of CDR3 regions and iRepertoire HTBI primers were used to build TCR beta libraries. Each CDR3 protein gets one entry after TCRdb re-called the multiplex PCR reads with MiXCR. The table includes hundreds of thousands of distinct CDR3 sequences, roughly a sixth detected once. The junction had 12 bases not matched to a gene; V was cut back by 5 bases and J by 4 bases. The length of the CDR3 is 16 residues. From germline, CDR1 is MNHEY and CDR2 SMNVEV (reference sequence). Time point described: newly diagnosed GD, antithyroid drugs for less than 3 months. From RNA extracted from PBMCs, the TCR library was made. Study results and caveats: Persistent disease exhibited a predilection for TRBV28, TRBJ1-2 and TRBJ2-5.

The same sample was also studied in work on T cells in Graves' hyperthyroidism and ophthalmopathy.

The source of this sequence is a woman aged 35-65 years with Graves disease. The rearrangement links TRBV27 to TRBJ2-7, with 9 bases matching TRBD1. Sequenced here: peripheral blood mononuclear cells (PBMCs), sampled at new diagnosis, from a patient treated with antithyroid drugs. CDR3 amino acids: CASSRRPTGTGYEQYF. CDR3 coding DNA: TGTGCCAGCAGTCGAAGGCCTACCGGGACAGGGTACGAGCAGTACTTC.